The 5 T cell receptor beta chains listed next were all sequenced from one sample in a study of blood T cell repertoires in COVID-19. The assay was immunoSEQ multiplex PCR, and TCRdb's table has in-frame clones only and misses some. Among roughly 150,000 clones, 75% to 85% were seen once, and the ten largest hold about 4%. Sample: peripheral blood. The receptors were sampled from a man aged 55 to 70 with acute or convalescent COVID-19.

In its sample, this clone was seen a few times. This chain joins TRBV5-1 and TRBJ1-4; 9 nucleotides align to TRBD1. CDR1 and CDR2 from the germline V gene are SGHRS and YFSETQ. The trim removed 4 bases at V and 8 bases at J, leaving 6 bases unmatched. This CDR3 contains 14 residues. CDR3 sequence: CASSLGTGPEKLFF. The CDR3, as DNA: TGCGCCAGCAGCCTAGGGACAGGGCCCGAAAAACTGTTTTTT.

This clone was found a few times. V is TRBV18 and J is TRBJ2-7; a weak D match, TRBD2 (6 bases). Trimming removed 3 bases from V and 2 bases from J, with 14 bases in between. Germline-derived CDR1 and CDR2 are KGHSH and LQKENI. The CDR3 length is 15 residues. The DNA of the CDR3 is TGTGCCAGCTCACCTCTTGGCGGGACCACCTACGAGCAGTACTTC. This sequence encodes CASSPLGGTTYEQYF.

This clone was observed a handful of times. The chain employs TRBV3-1 (or the pseudogene TRBV3-2) and TRBJ1-4; possibly TRBD1 for D (5 bases). V was cut by 3 bases and J by 6 bases, with 14 bases left in between. Germline lookup yields CDR1 LGHDT and CDR2 YNNKEL (reference sequence). This CDR3 is 15 amino acids long. CDR3 nucleotides: TGTGCCAGCAGCCAGGTTGGGGGAGGTTATGAAAAACTGTTTTTT. Amino acid sequence: CASSQVGGGYEKLFF.

This clone was recorded once. CDR3 region: CASSQEGGGRAKDEQYF. The CDR3 DNA sequence: TGCGCCAGCAGCCAAGAAGGAGGCGGGAGGGCCAAGGACGAGCAGTACTTC. This rearrangement joins TRBV4-1 to TRBJ2-7, with 9 bases matching TRBD2. The germline V gene encodes CDR1 MGHRA and CDR2 YSYEKL. J gave up 5 bases and V 0 bases, and 11 bases lay outside the gene matches. This CDR3 is built from 17 residues.

The chain employs TRBV10-3 and TRBJ2-7; 9 positions agree with TRBD1. The CDR3 loop spans 14 amino acids. After removal of 7 bases from V and 4 bases from J, the junction contained 8 bases not matched to a gene. Germline V gene data show CDR1 as ENHRY and CDR2 as SYGVKD. This CDR3 reads CAITPGQGSYEQYF. The CDR3 nucleotides read TGTGCCATCACTCCGGGACAGGGATCGTACGAGCAGTACTTC.